One sample yielded the 20 T cell receptor beta chains listed below, sequenced in a study of brain T cells in children with intractable seizures. The time point was: blood from clinic visit 5 months post-surgery; TSC patient then seizure free. Assay: immunoSEQ multiplex PCR; the TCRdb copy retains only in-frame clones and omits some. Of about 340,000 clones listed, 93% are singletons. The input for sequencing was peripheral blood, taken approximately 5 months after surgery. The receptors were sampled from a boy under two years old with tuberous sclerosis and intractable seizures.

Comment on this clone: The sample contains more than one DNA sequence encoding this CDR3. This CDR3 reads CSARVGDTQYF. The DNA for the CDR3 is TGCAGTGCTAGAGTCGGGGATACGCAGTATTTT. The chain has TRBV20-1 and TRBJ2-3; D gene uncertain. Per germline, CDR1 DFQATT and CDR2 SNEGSKA (reference sequence). V was shortened by 1 base and J by 6 bases, with 5 bases between the two germline ends. The CDR3 consists of 11 residues.

The count of this clone is one. Other nucleotide sequences from this sample produce the same CDR3. The chain uses TRBV6-4 and TRBJ2-2; D gene ambiguous. The V gene lost 4 bases and the J gene lost 0 bases, with 3 bases spanning the gap. Germline loops: CDR1 MRHNA, CDR2 SNTAGT. The CDR3 contains 13 residues. The CDR3: CASSASNTGELFF. CDR3 DNA: TGTGCCAGCAGTGCCTCGAACACCGGGGAGCTGTTTTTT.

The J gene is TRBJ2-2, the V gene TRBV24-1, with D possibly called TRBD1 or TRBD2 (5 bases each). V was shortened by 3 bases and J by 6 bases, with 19 bases between the two germline ends. The V gene's germline CDR1 is KGHDR and CDR2 SFDVKD. The CDR3 is made up of 17 amino acids. The DNA of the CDR3 is TGTGCCACCAGTGATATGTTATACAGTCGGGGCGCCGGGGAGCTGTTTTTT. Encoded protein: CATSDMLYSRGAGELFF.

This chain links TRBV18 with TRBJ1-2; D remains ambiguous. Germline CDR1 and CDR2: KGHSH and LQKENI. V lost 5 bases to trimming and J lost 2 bases, with 9 bases between them. The CDR3 spans 13 residues. The CDR3 loop reads CASSVKDNYGYTF. As DNA, the CDR3 is TGTGCCAGCTCAGTAAAAGACAACTATGGCTACACCTTC.

The chain links TRBV13 to TRBJ1-1, with D possibly matching TRBD1 (6 bases). Trimming pared 4 bases from V and 1 base from J, leaving 13 bases between. Germline V gene data show CDR1 as PRHDT and CDR2 as FYEKMQ (reference sequence). The CDR3 covers 15 residues. CDR3 in amino acids: CASSSPTGENTEAFF. CDR3 coding DNA: TGTGCCAGCAGCTCCCCGACAGGAGAGAACACTGAAGCTTTCTTT.

The chain carries TRBV6-5 and TRBJ1-1, with no clear D. This CDR3 comprises 13 residues. CDR1 MNHEY and CDR2 SVGAGI come from the germline V gene. V was shortened by 4 bases and J by 4 bases, with 10 bases between the two germline ends. The CDR3 DNA follows: TGTGCCAGCAGTTTTGAGGCGTCCACTGAAGCTTTCTTT. Its translation is CASSFEASTEAFF.

This chain links TRBV4-1 with TRBJ2-7; 9 positions agree with TRBD2. The CDR3 has 17 residues. CDR1 is MGHRA and CDR2 is YSYEKL in the germline V gene. Trimming at V came to 1 base and at J to 2 bases, leaving 9 bases not matched to a gene. In DNA form, the CDR3 reads TGCGCCAGCAGCCAAGGTAATAGCGGGGGCATAACCTACGAGCAGTACTTC. Translation gives CASSQGNSGGITYEQYF.

This chain uses TRBV6-5 with TRBJ2-2; D unresolved. V was clipped by 5 bases and J by 2 bases, with 12 bases between them. Germline lookup yields CDR1 MNHEY and CDR2 SVGAGI. This CDR3 has 15 amino acids. In DNA, the CDR3 is TGTGCCAGCAGTCCACAATCCAGCAACACCGGGGAGCTGTTTTTT. Translation: CASSPQSSNTGELFF.

The chain combines TRBV24-1 with TRBJ1-1, with 7 bases identical to TRBD1. The V segment lost 8 bases and the J segment 4 bases; nucleotides outside the gene matches: 6. The CDR3 sequence is 13 residues long. CDR1 is KGHDR, CDR2 SFDVKD, per germline. The CDR3 here is CATKDRVGTEAFF. The CDR3 DNA follows: TGTGCCACCAAAGACAGGGTTGGCACTGAAGCTTTCTTT.

The V call is TRBV6-1, the J call TRBJ1-1, with D uncertain. From germline, CDR1 is MNHNS and CDR2 SASEGT. V lost 4 bases, J lost 5 bases, and 17 bases lay in between. This CDR3 comprises 15 residues. This CDR3 is CASSGAGVGMTEAFF. The CDR3 nucleotides read TGTGCCAGCAGTGGAGCGGGTGTGGGTATGACTGAAGCTTTCTTT.

This clone was recorded only once. CDR3 DNA: TGTGCCAGCAGCTTAGTCAGGGGAACTTACGAGCAGTACTTC. It translates to CASSLVRGTYEQYF. This sequence joins TRBV7-8 and TRBJ2-7; the D gene is possibly TRBD1 (6 bases). Germline values: CDR1 SGHVS, CDR2 FQNEAQ. There are 14 residues in the CDR3. Trimming took 1 base from V and 4 from J, leaving 11 bases between them.

This clone was seen just once. The chain uses TRBV12-3 or TRBV12-4 and TRBJ1-6; D is unresolved. V lost 6 bases and J lost 9, with 12 bases in between. The CDR3 consists of 13 residues. The CDR3 loop is CASSFANSSPLHF. The CDR3 coding sequence is TGTGCCAGCAGCTTTGCGAATAGTTCACCCCTCCACTTT.

Only one count was recorded for this clone. The V gene is TRBV9, the J gene TRBJ1-4; D is unclear. V gave up 0 bases and J gave up 4 bases, with 1 base separating them. CDR1 is SGDLS, CDR2 YYNGEE, per germline. The CDR3 has 12 residues. The chain's CDR3 is CASSVDNEKLFF. In DNA, the CDR3 is TGTGCCAGCAGCGTAGATAATGAAAAACTGTTTTTT.

V gene TRBV25-1 combines with J gene TRBJ2-3; maybe TRBD2 (5 bases). The ends were cut back, 6 bases at V and 0 bases at J, with 13 bases in the middle. The CDR3 is made up of 15 amino acids. In germline, CDR1 is MGHDK, CDR2 SYGVNS. DNA of the CDR3: TGTGCCAGCAGCGGTTTCCGGGGTAGCACAGATACGCAGTATTTT. This gives the protein CASSGFRGSTDTQYF.

The chain combines TRBV21-1 with TRBJ2-1; the table calls TRBD2, which could not be checked here. TRBV21-1 is listed as a pseudogene. The CDR3 has 18 amino acids. In DNA form, the CDR3 reads TGTGCCAGCAGCAGAGAGGGACTAGCGGGAGGGTCCTACAATGAGCAGTTCTTC. It encodes CASSREGLAGGSYNEQFF.

The V and J genes are TRBV3-1 (or the pseudogene TRBV3-2) and TRBJ1-1; D call uncertain. This CDR3 comprises 18 residues. CDR1 is LGHDT, CDR2 YNNKEL, per germline (reference sequence). V dropped 1 base and J dropped 6 bases, with 24 bases sitting between them. CDR3 in amino acids: CASSQVRRGPAHSAEAFF. In DNA form, the CDR3 reads TGTGCCAGCAGCCAAGTCCGAAGAGGCCCCGCTCATAGCGCTGAAGCTTTCTTT.

The chain joins TRBV6-6 to TRBJ2-7, with D possibly being TRBD1 (6 bases). The length of the CDR3 is 16 residues. Trimming cost V 0 bases and J 8 bases, with 20 bases left between them. Germline assignment: CDR1 MNHNY and CDR2 SVGAGI (reference sequence). The CDR3 sequence: CASSYSLGTGTSKQYF. For the CDR3, the DNA is TGTGCCAGCAGTTACTCTTTGGGAACAGGGACGAGTAAGCAGTACTTC.

This chain connects TRBV24-1 to TRBJ2-2; TRBD2 aligns across 7 bases. Germline loops: CDR1 KGHDR, CDR2 SFDVKD. The CDR3 is 17 residues long. Trimming removed 1 base from V and 6 bases from J; junction bases left unmatched: 10. The CDR3 DNA reads TGTGCCACCAGTGATTTTCCCCCCCGGGGAGGGTCCGGGGAGCTGTTTTTT. It is translated as CATSDFPPRGGSGELFF.

This rearrangement joins TRBV19 to TRBJ2-2; D is unresolved. Germline-derived CDR1 and CDR2 are LNHDA and SQIVND (reference sequence). This CDR3 region has 15 residues. The V end lost 5 bases, the J end lost 2 bases, and 12 bases lay between the germline ends. CDR3 nucleotide sequence: TGTGCCAGTAGTCCGCCAAGAAAAAACACCGGGGAGCTGTTTTTT. This codes for CASSPPRKNTGELFF.

The J gene is TRBJ2-1, the V gene TRBV29-1; D could derive from TRBD1 or TRBD2 (6 bases each). V lost 3 bases and J 6 bases, leaving 12 bases between the germline ends. This CDR3 spans 13 amino acids. Germline loops: CDR1 SQVTM, CDR2 ANQGSEA. The CDR3, as DNA: TGCAGCGTTGACGGGGGCGCGTTCAATGAGCAGTTCTTC. It codes for CSVDGGAFNEQFF.